What follows is one T cell receptor beta chain and its context. Its antigen specificity is not known. No base quality values were provided; no much bigger clone lies one nucleotide off. The protocol used for the library was the immunoSEQ multiplex PCR assay. TCRdb limited this immuneACCESS table to in-frame rearrangements with V and J called. A share of clones is missing; checked studies link under half to unresolved V genes, and the rest is unexplained. For this sample the table gives 30,000 or so clones, of which around 91% were detected only once. The ten largest account for 9.5% to 10% of the sample. This sample is part of a study of preoperative IRX-2 immunotherapy in early breast cancer (dated by TCRdb to between 2017 and 2020). From the germline V gene, CDR1 is SGHTA and CDR2 is FQGNSA. CDR3 length: 12 amino acids, cysteine to phenylalanine. The CDR3 DNA has 36 bases and is translated from base 1. V and J are truncated by 4 bases and 4 bases respectively, leaving an intervening sequence of 7 bases.

In the paper's terms, the treatment or condition label means: preoperative locoregional IRX-2 cytokine immunotherapy. The samples were obtained from a phase Ib study in which preoperative, locoregional IRX-2 cytokine immunotherapy intended to prime immune responses was tested. The donors were early-stage breast cancer patients who were given IRX-2 prior to surgery. Sampling was carried out from a patient treated with IRX-2 immunotherapy. The chain is made from TRBV7-2 and TRBJ1-2, with the D segment identity uncertain. The source of this sequence is a human donor with breast cancer. The CDR3 region has the sequence CASSSYSYGYTF. The DNA reads TGTGCCAGCAGCTCCTACTCCTATGGCTACACCTTC.